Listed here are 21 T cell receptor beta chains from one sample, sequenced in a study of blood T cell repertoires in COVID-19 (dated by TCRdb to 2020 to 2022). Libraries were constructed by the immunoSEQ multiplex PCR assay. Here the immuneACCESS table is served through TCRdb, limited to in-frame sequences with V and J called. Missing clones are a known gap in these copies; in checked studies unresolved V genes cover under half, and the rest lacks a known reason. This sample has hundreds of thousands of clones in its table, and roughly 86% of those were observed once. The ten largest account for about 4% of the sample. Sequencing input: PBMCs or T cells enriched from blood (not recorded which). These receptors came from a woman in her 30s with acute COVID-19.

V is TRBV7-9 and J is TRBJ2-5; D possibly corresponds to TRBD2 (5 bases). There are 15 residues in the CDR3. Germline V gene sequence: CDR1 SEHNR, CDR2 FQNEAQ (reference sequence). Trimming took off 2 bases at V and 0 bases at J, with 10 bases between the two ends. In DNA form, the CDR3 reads TGTGCCAGCAGCTTACGACGGGGAAACCAAGAGACCCAGTACTTC. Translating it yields CASSLRRGNQETQYF.

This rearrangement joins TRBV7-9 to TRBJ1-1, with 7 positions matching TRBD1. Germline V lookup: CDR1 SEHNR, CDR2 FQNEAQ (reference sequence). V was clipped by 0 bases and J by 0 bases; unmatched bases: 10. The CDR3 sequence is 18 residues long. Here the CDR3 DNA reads TGTGCCAGCAGCTTAGCGTGGGACAGTTTCTCAATGAACACTGAAGCTTTCTTT. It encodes CASSLAWDSFSMNTEAFF.

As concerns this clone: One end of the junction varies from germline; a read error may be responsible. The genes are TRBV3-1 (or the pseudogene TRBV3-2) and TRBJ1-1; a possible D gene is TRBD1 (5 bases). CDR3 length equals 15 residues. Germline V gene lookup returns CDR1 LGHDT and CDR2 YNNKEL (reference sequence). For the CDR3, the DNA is TGTGCCAGCAGCCAACTGACGCCAGGGAACTCTGAAGCTTTCTTT. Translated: CASSQLTPGNSEAFF.

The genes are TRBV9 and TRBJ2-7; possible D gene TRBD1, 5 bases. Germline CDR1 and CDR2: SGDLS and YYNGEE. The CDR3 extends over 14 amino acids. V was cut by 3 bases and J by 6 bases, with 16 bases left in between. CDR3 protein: CASSALNQGSEQYF. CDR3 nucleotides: TGTGCCAGCAGCGCTCTCAACCAGGGCAGCGAGCAGTACTTC.

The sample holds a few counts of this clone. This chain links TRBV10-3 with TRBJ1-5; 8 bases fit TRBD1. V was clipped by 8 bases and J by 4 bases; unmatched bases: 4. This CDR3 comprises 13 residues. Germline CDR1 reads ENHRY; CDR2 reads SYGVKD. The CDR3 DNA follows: TGTGCCATCGGGACAGGAGAGAATCAGCCCCAGCATTTT. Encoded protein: CAIGTGENQPQHF.

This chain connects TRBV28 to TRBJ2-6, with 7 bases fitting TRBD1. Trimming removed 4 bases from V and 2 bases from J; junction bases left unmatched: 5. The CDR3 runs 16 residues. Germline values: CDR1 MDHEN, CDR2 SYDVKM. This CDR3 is CASSSGQDPGANVLTF. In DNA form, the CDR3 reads TGTGCCAGCAGTTCTGGACAGGACCCTGGGGCCAACGTCCTGACTTTC.

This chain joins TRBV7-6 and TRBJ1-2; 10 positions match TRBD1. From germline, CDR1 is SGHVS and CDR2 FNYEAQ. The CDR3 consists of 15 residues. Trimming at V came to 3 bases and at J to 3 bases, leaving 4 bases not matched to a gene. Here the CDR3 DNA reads TGTGCCAGCAGCTTTTCCGGGACAGGGGACTATGGCTACACCTTC. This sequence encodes CASSFSGTGDYGYTF.

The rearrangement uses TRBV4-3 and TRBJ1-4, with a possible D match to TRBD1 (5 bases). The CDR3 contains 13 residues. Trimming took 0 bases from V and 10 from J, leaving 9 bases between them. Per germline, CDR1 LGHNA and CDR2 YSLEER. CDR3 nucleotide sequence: TGCGCCAGCAGCCAAGATGGCGGGGGAAAACTGTTTTTT. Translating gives CASSQDGGGKLFF.

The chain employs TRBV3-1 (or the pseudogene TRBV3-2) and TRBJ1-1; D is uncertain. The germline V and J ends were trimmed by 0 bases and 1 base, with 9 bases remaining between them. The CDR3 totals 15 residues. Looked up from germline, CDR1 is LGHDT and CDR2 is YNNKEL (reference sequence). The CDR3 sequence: CASSQESIRNTEAFF. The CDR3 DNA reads TGTGCCAGCAGCCAAGAGTCTATAAGGAACACTGAAGCTTTCTTT.

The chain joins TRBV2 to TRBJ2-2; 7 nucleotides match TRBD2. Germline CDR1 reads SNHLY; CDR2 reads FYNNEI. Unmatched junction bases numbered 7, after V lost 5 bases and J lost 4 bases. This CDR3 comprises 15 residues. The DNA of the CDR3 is TGTGCCAGCAGTTGGGCGGGGGTGTCCACCGGGGAGCTGTTTTTT. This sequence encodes CASSWAGVSTGELFF.

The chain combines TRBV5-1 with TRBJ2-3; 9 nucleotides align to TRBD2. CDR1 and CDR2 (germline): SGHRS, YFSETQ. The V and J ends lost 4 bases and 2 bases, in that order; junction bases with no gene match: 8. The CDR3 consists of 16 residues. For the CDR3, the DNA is TGCGCCAGCAGCAACAAAGGGGGACTAGCCACAGATACGCAGTATTTT. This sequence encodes CASSNKGGLATDTQYF.

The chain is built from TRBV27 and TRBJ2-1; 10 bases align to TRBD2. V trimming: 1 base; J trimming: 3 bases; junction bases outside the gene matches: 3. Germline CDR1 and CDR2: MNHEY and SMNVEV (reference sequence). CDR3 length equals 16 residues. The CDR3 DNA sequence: TGTGCCAGCAGTTTATTAGCGGGGGGTCTCTACAATGAGCAGTTCTTC. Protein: CASSLLAGGLYNEQFF.

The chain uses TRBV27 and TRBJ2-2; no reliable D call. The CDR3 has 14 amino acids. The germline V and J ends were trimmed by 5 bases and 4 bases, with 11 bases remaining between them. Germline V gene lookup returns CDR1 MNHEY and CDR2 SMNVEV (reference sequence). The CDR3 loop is CASSLNEVTGELFF. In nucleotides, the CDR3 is TGTGCCAGCAGTCTTAACGAGGTCACCGGGGAGCTGTTTTTT.

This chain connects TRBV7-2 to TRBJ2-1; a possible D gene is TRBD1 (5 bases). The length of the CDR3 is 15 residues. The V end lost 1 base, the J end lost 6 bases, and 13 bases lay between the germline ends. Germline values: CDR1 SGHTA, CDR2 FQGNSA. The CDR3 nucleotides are TGTGCCAGCAGCTTAGAGGACATCCTCTCCAATGAGCAGTTCTTC. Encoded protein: CASSLEDILSNEQFF.

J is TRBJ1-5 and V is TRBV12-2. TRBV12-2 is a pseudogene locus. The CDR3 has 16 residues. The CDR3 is CASRCTSGRSNQPQHF. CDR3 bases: TGTGCAAGTCGCTGTACCTCGGGTCGGAGCAATCAGCCCCAGCATTTT.

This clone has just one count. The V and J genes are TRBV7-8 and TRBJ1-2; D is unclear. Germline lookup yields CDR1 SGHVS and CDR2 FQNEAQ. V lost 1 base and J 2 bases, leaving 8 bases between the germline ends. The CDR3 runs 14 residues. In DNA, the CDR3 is TGTGCCAGCAGCTTAGAACAGATCAACTATGGCTACACCTTC. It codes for CASSLEQINYGYTF.

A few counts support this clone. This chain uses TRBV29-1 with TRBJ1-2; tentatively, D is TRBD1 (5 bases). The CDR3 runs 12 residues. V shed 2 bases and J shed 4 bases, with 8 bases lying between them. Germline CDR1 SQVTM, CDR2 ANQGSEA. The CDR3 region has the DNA TGCAGCGTTGAAAGGGGAAGCTATGGCTACACCTTC. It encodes CSVERGSYGYTF.

The CDR3: CASSPSAGWADTQYF. CDR3 DNA: TGTGCCAGCAGCCCGTCAGCAGGGTGGGCAGATACGCAGTATTTT. The chain links TRBV3-1 (or the pseudogene TRBV3-2) to TRBJ2-3; D perhaps matches TRBD1 (5 bases). CDR1 is LGHDT, CDR2 YNNKEL, per germline (reference sequence). The length of the CDR3 is 15 residues. With 4 bases removed from V and 4 bases from J, the gap between germline ends came to 15 bases.

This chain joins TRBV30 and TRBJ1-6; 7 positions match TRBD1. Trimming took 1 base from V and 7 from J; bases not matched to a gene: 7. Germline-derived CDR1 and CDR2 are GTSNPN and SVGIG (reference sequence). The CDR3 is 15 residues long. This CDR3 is CAWSAFRQGNSPLHF. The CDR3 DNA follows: TGTGCCTGGAGTGCATTCAGACAGGGAAATTCACCCCTCCACTTT.

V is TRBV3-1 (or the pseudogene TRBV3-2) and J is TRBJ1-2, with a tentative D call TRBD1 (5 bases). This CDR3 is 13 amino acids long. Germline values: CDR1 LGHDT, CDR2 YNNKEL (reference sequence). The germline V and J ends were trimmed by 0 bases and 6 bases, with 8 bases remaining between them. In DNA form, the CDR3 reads TGTGCCAGCAGCCAAGATGGGGGGAATGGCTACACCTTC. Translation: CASSQDGGNGYTF.

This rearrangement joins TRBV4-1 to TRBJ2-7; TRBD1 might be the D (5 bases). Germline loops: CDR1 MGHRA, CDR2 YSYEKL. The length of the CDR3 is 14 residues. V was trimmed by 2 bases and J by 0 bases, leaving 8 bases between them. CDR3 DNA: TGCGCCAGCAGCCAAAGCCAGGGCTCCTACGAGCAGTACTTC. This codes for CASSQSQGSYEQYF.